The T cell receptor beta chain described here comes from a study of control samples from healthy donors and cancer patients. Sequencing was performed with immunoSEQ multiplex PCR; in TCRdb, only in-frame clones are kept and a portion is missing. The sample includes about 130,000 clones, 70% to 90% of them seen just once. Germline loops: CDR1 MDHEN, CDR2 SYDVKM. V was pared by 0 bases and J by 5 bases, with 10 bases between. This CDR3 has 15 amino acids. This chain joins TRBV28 and TRBJ1-4; D not certain. The clonotype originates from a man aged 45 to 65 in good health. The sequenced material came from blood. Here the CDR3 reads CASSLWGGNNEKLFF. CDR3 sequence (DNA): TGTGCCAGCAGTTTATGGGGCGGGAACAATGAAAAACTGTTTTTT.